This T cell receptor (beta chain) was retrieved from a study of cytomegalovirus exposure and HLA in healthy donors. PCR used 60 Vbeta primers and 13 Jbeta primers. Assay: immunoSEQ multiplex PCR; the TCRdb copy retains only in-frame clones and omits some. The sample consists of 200,000 to 300,000 clones, about 80% of them appearing once. General study points: Later work found most CMV-associated TCR beta chains apparently HLA-restricted.

A note on this clone: The antigen remains undetermined.

Germline V gene data show CDR1 as MNHEY and CDR2 as SVGAGI. CDR3 length: 15 residues. Trimming stripped 6 bases from V and 1 base from J, with 15 bases between. The sequencing sample was made of PBMCs. The receptor's source is a woman aged 40 to 50 in good health and CMV-seropositive. The rearrangement uses TRBV6-5 and TRBJ1-1, with D unclear. The CDR3 is CASRPPGYENTEAFF. In DNA, the CDR3 is TGTGCCAGCAGGCCCCCGGGGTACGAGAACACTGAAGCTTTCTTT.